The rows below give T cell receptor beta chains drawn from one sample of a study of liver allograft versus peripheral blood T cells. Via MiXCR, TCRdb re-called the reads, giving one row per CDR3 protein. The sample has over 4,500 distinct CDR3 sequences; about 18% are singletons. The source of these receptors is a human patient who had a liver transplant. Some T cells may have come from the graft donor. Each CDR3 is given with its conserved first and last residue. A D gene is named only where the DNA matches it firmly. The size field is filled for only some rows; it gives once, few, many or a size class.

cdr3_nt cdr3_aa d_call j_call v_call clone_size
TGTGCCAGCTCACCCCTCAGGGGGCTAGCGGGCAATCAGCCCCAGCATTTT CASSPLRGLAGNQPQHF TRBD1 TRBJ1-5 TRBV18 medium-sized
TGTGCCAGCAGATCACGACAGTTCACGCAGTATTTT CASRSRQFTQYF . TRBJ2-3 TRBV18 .
TGTGCCACCAGAGGACAGGGAGCCTACGAGCAGTACTTC CATRGQGAYEQYF TRBD1 TRBJ2-7 TRBV25-1 many
TGTGCCAGCAGCTTAGCTCTCGGGACAGGGGACAATGAGCAGTTCTTC CASSLALGTGDNEQFF TRBD1 TRBJ2-1 TRBV7-9 few
TGTGCCAGCAGCTACGGGGACGTACAGGGCTATAATTCACCCCTCCACTTT CASSYGDVQGYNSPLHF . TRBJ1-6 TRBV5-6 medium-sized
TGTGCCAGTAGTATAAAGCGTCCCCCCTCGGATGAAAAACTGTTTTTT CASSIKRPPSDEKLFF . TRBJ1-4 TRBV19 medium-sized
TGCAGTGCTAGAGGCGCCGGGACTAGCGGGAGGGGAAATGAGCAGCTCTTC CSARGAGTSGRGNEQLF TRBD2 TRBJ2-1 TRBV20-1 .
TGTGCCAGCAGTTTCAACAGGGAAAGGAACACTGAAGCTTTCTTT CASSFNRERNTEAFF . TRBJ1-1 TRBV6-5 .
TGTGCCAGCTCACCAGACCGCCAAGAGACCCAGTACTTC CASSPDRQETQYF . TRBJ2-5 TRBV18 many
TGTGCCAGCAGTCCCCGGCCCCCTATCTACGAGCAGTACTTC CASSPRPPIYEQYF . TRBJ2-7 TRBV27 medium-sized